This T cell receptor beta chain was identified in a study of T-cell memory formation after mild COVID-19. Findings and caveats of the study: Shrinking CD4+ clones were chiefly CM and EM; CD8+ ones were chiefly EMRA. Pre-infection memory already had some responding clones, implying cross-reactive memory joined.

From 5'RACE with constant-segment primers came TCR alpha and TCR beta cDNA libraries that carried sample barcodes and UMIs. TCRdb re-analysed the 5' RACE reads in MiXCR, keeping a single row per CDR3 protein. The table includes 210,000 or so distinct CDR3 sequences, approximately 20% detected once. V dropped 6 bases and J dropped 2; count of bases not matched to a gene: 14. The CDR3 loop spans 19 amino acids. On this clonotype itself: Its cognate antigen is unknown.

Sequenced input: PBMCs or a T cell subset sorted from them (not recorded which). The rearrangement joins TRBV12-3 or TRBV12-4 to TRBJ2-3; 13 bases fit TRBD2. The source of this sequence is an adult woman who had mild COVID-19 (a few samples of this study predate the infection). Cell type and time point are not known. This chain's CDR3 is CASSLHRLAGGLATDTQYF. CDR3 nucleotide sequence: TGTGCCAGCAGCTTGCACCGACTAGCGGGGGGCTTAGCCACAGATACGCAGTATTTT.